Presented here are 26 T cell receptor beta chains from one specimen sequenced in a study of graft-versus-host responses after intestinal transplantation. For these receptors, no antigen is known. Only in-frame clones appear in the TCRdb table, and some are missing; sequencing was by immunoSEQ multiplex PCR. The sample consists of just under 85,000 clones, 85% to 95% of them appearing once. The specimen was unstimulated CD8+ T cells sorted from spleen or lymph node cells, collected before transplant. The source of these receptors is a human donor who was the organ donor for an intestinal transplant.

V and J are TRBV6-5 and TRBJ1-2; D not certain. The CDR3 is made up of 15 amino acids. V dropped 7 bases and J dropped 6 bases, with 21 bases sitting between them. In germline, CDR1 is MNHEY, CDR2 SVGAGI. Written as DNA, the CDR3 is TGTGCCAGCACCTTGATGCCGGCCGACGGCGATGGCTACACCTTC. It yields the protein CASTLMPADGDGYTF.

V usage is TRBV27 and J usage is TRBJ2-6; D is possibly TRBD1 or TRBD2 (6 bases each). CDR1 is MNHEY, CDR2 SMNVEV, per germline (reference sequence). Trimming removed 8 bases from V and 8 bases from J, with 10 bases in between. The CDR3 contains 12 residues. The CDR3: CASLGGPNVLTF. The CDR3 DNA is TGTGCCAGCTTGGGGGGCCCCAACGTCCTGACTTTC.

The chain couples TRBV19 to TRBJ1-1; D is ambiguous. V lost 3 bases and J 7 bases, leaving 15 bases between the germline ends. This CDR3 is 14 amino acids long. Germline assignment: CDR1 LNHDA and CDR2 SQIVND (reference sequence). In DNA form, the CDR3 reads TGTGCCAGTAGTATGCGCGGCAAGGCTCATGAAGCTTTCTTT. Its translation: CASSMRGKAHEAFF. Supplemented by reference TRBV19 and TRBJ1-1, the full variable domain reads DGGITQSPKYLFRKEGQNVTLSCEQNLNHDAMYWYRQDPGQGLRLIYYSQIVNDFQKGDIAEGYSVSREKKESFPLTVTSAQKNPTAFYLCASSMRGKAHEAFFGQGTRLTVV.

The chain carries TRBV15 and TRBJ2-2, with D maybe TRBD2 (6 bases). This CDR3 is 15 amino acids long. The V gene lost 6 bases and the J gene lost 2 bases, with 13 bases spanning the gap. CDR1 is LNHNV, CDR2 YYDKDF, per germline (reference sequence). The CDR3 is CATSLGTLNTGELFF. The CDR3 DNA reads as TGTGCCACCAGTCTCGGGACTCTTAACACCGGGGAGCTGTTTTTT.

The rearrangement joins TRBV7-9 to TRBJ2-7; D perhaps matches TRBD2 (5 bases). Germline assignment: CDR1 SEHNR and CDR2 FQNEAQ (reference sequence). This CDR3 contains 14 residues. The germline V and J ends were trimmed by 4 bases and 5 bases, with 15 bases remaining between them. In DNA form, the CDR3 reads TGTGCCAGCAGCTCGGCGGCGAGGGTCAACGAGCAGTACTTC. Residues: CASSSAARVNEQYF. The full variable domain, with the rest looked up from reference TRBV7-9 and TRBJ2-7, is DTGVSQNPRHKITKRGQNVTFRCDPISEHNRLYWYRQTLGQGPEFLTYFQNEAQLEKSRLLSDRFSAERPKGSFSTLEIQRTEQGDSAMYLCASSSAARVNEQYFGPGTRLTVT.

The gene calls are TRBV6-5 and TRBJ2-3; no reliable D call. Trimming left V 2 bases short and J 0 bases short, with 3 bases between. From germline, CDR1 is MNHEY and CDR2 SVGAGI. There are 13 residues in the CDR3. The CDR3 here is CASSYGSTDTQYF. DNA of the CDR3: TGTGCCAGCAGTTACGGTAGCACAGATACGCAGTATTTT.

This chain connects TRBV11-2 to TRBJ2-1, with D possibly TRBD2 on 5 matching bases. Looked up from germline, CDR1 is SGHAT and CDR2 is FQNNGV. Trimming pared 6 bases from V and 0 bases from J, leaving 18 bases between. CDR3 length: 17 amino acids. The CDR3 DNA is TGTGCCAGCAGTCCCCGGGATCCTAGGAGCTCCTACAATGAGCAGTTCTTC. Translated: CASSPRDPRSSYNEQFF.

J is TRBJ2-3 and V is TRBV28; no clear D gene. The CDR3 sequence is 17 residues long. The V gene's germline CDR1 is MDHEN and CDR2 SYDVKM. With 6 bases removed from V and 0 bases from J, the gap between germline ends came to 19 bases. The CDR3 DNA reads TGTGCCAGCAGCTATCTGATCCGATGTGGGAGCACAGATACGCAGTATTTT. Amino acid sequence: CASSYLIRCGSTDTQYF.

The chain is built from TRBV2 and TRBJ1-1; D unclear. V lost 1 base and J 7 bases, leaving 16 bases between the germline ends. CDR3 size: 15 residues. Germline V CDR1 and CDR2: SNHLY, FYNNEI. The CDR3 DNA is TGTGCCAGCAGTGAAGGTCCAGGAGGTAGAGTTGAAGCTTTCTTT. It encodes CASSEGPGGRVEAFF.

The chain is built from TRBV6-6 and TRBJ2-1; 11 bases match TRBD2. Unmatched junction bases numbered 16, after V lost 10 bases and J lost 8 bases. There are 16 residues in the CDR3. CDR1 and CDR2 (germline): MNHNY, SVGAGI (reference sequence). DNA of the CDR3: TGTGCCATAGCTCCGGGACTAGCGGTCCCCGGGGATGAGCAGTTCTTC. Translation: CAIAPGLAVPGDEQFF.

This clone was observed a handful of times. CDR3 residues: CASSEAPGQGADTQYF. CDR3 in DNA: TGTGCCAGCAGTGAAGCGCCGGGACAGGGGGCGGATACGCAGTATTTT. The V call is TRBV6-1, the J call TRBJ2-3, with 12 positions matching TRBD1. CDR1 MNHNS and CDR2 SASEGT come from the germline V gene. The CDR3 has 16 residues. Unmatched junction bases numbered 4, after V lost 0 bases and J lost 6 bases.

This chain uses TRBV9 with TRBJ1-3; D possibly corresponds to TRBD1 (6 bases). Trimming took off 3 bases at V and 7 bases at J, with 8 bases between the two ends. The CDR3 runs 12 residues. CDR1 SGDLS and CDR2 YYNGEE come from the germline V gene. The CDR3 reads CASSDRANTIYF. Written as DNA, the CDR3 is TGTGCCAGCAGCGACAGGGCCAACACCATATATTTT.

The CDR3 reads CASSPGTSGAAIYNEQFF. The DNA of the CDR3 is TGTGCCAGCAGCCCCGGGACTAGCGGGGCGGCGATCTACAATGAGCAGTTCTTC. This chain uses TRBV4-2 with TRBJ2-1; the match to TRBD2 covers 13 bases. Per germline, CDR1 LGHNA and CDR2 YNFKEQ. The CDR3 loop spans 18 amino acids. V gave up 4 bases and J gave up 3 bases; unmatched junction bases: 9.

The chain joins TRBV11-2 to TRBJ2-5; 7 nucleotides agree with TRBD1. The assigned J gene may be wrong: the sequence end matches TRBJ2-7 better. This CDR3 has 16 residues. The germline V gene encodes CDR1 SGHAT and CDR2 FQNNGV. CDR3 region: CASSLGGWDSSYEQYF. The CDR3, as DNA: TGTGCCAGCAGCTTAGGAGGATGGGACAGCTCCTACGAGCAGTACTTC.

The chain employs TRBV6-5 and TRBJ1-1, with D possibly matching TRBD1 (5 bases). Germline V gives CDR1 MNHEY, CDR2 SVGAGI. This CDR3 is built from 13 residues. V dropped 6 bases and J dropped 5 bases, with 13 bases sitting between them. CDR3 DNA sequence: TGTGCCAGCAGCGGATCGGAGGGGACTGAAGCTTTCTTT. Translating gives CASSGSEGTEAFF.

Only one count was recorded for this clone. The gene calls are TRBV9 and TRBJ2-5; 8 nucleotides align to TRBD2. Germline-derived CDR1 and CDR2 are SGDLS and YYNGEE. V lost 3 bases and J lost 2; bases outside the gene matches: 6. This CDR3 has 15 residues. The chain's CDR3 is CASSGTAGDQETQYF. The CDR3 DNA follows: TGTGCCAGCAGCGGAACAGCGGGGGATCAAGAGACCCAGTACTTC.

The chain uses TRBV6-4 and TRBJ1-2; D is possibly TRBD1 (6 bases). With 2 bases removed from V and 5 bases from J, the gap between germline ends came to 9 bases. The CDR3 consists of 13 residues. Per the germline V gene, CDR1 is MRHNA and CDR2 is SNTAGT. The CDR3 spells CASSDTTGYGYTF. Written as DNA, the CDR3 is TGTGCCAGCAGTGACACCACAGGGTATGGCTACACCTTC.

The V and J genes are TRBV25-1 and TRBJ1-1; D might be TRBD1 (5 bases). With 2 bases removed from V and 1 base from J, the gap between germline ends came to 11 bases. This CDR3 spans 15 amino acids. CDR1 MGHDK and CDR2 SYGVNS come from the germline V gene. CDR3 residues: CASSERGFGNTEAFF. DNA for the CDR3: TGTGCCAGCAGTGAAAGGGGTTTCGGGAACACTGAAGCTTTCTTT.

V gene TRBV18 combines with J gene TRBJ1-4; D unresolved. V was trimmed by 3 bases and J by 8 bases, leaving 7 bases between them. Germline CDR1 and CDR2: KGHSH and LQKENI. The length of the CDR3 is 12 residues. Here the CDR3 DNA reads TGTGCCAGCTCACCGGGTCCCGAAAAACTGTTTTTT. This encodes CASSPGPEKLFF.

The rearrangement links TRBV2 to TRBJ2-7; 9 bases map to TRBD2. Trimming removed 2 bases from V and 3 bases from J; junction bases left unmatched: 8. Germline-derived CDR1 and CDR2 are SNHLY and FYNNEI. This CDR3 has 16 residues. CDR3 residues: CASSESSGSVFYEQYF. CDR3 bases: TGTGCCAGCAGTGAAAGTAGCGGGAGTGTCTTCTACGAGCAGTACTTC.

The genes are TRBV5-6 and TRBJ2-7, with 8 bases identical to TRBD2. This CDR3 has 13 amino acids. The germline V gene encodes CDR1 SGHDT and CDR2 YYEEEE. The junction had 2 bases not matched to a gene; V was cut back by 4 bases and J by 2 bases. The CDR3 sequence is CASSVGGAYEQYF. DNA for the CDR3: TGTGCCAGCAGCGTCGGGGGGGCCTACGAGCAGTACTTC.

J is TRBJ1-2 and V is TRBV7-3, with TRBD1 identical over 8 bases. The ends lost 3 bases at V and 10 bases at J; junction bases unmatched: 7. This CDR3 region has 13 residues. CDR1 and CDR2 (germline): SGHTA, FQGTGA. The CDR3 nucleotides are TGTGCCAGCAGCTTTTCCGGACAGGGACCCTACACCTTC. Translated: CASSFSGQGPYTF.

The genes are TRBV5-1 and TRBJ2-2; D gene uncertain. Germline lookup yields CDR1 SGHRS and CDR2 YFSETQ. Trimming shortened V by 5 bases and J by 9 bases, and 11 bases separated the two germline ends. The length of the CDR3 is 12 residues. In DNA, the CDR3 is TGCGCCAGCAGTTCCCCTATGAGGGAGCTGTTTTTT. This sequence encodes CASSSPMRELFF.

The chain employs TRBV6-1 and TRBJ2-7; 9 nucleotides match TRBD2. The CDR3 loop spans 14 amino acids. V trimming: 11 bases; J trimming: 1 base; junction bases outside the gene matches: 9. Germline V CDR1 and CDR2: MNHNS, SASEGT. CDR3 nucleotide sequence: TGTGCCTCCGCAGCGGGAGGATATTCCTACGAGCAGTACTTC. Protein sequence: CASAAGGYSYEQYF.

This sequence joins TRBV14 and TRBJ2-3; the D gene is possibly TRBD2 (5 bases). The CDR3 totals 14 residues. V gave up 4 bases and J gave up 6 bases, with 14 bases separating them. Germline CDR1 is SGHDN and CDR2 is FVKESK. The CDR3, as DNA: TGTGCCAGCAGCCGCAGCGGTCCGTCGGATACGCAGTATTTT. The encoded protein is CASSRSGPSDTQYF.

The chain has TRBV28 and TRBJ2-6; the D is unclear. V was trimmed by 2 bases and J by 4 bases, leaving 15 bases between them. This CDR3 contains 17 residues. Germline V gene lookup returns CDR1 MDHEN and CDR2 SYDVKM. The CDR3 region is CASSLNQGPSGANVLTF. The CDR3, as DNA: TGTGCCAGCAGTTTAAATCAAGGGCCCTCCGGGGCCAACGTCCTGACTTTC. The variable domain in full, completed from reference TRBV28 and TRBJ2-6, reads DVKVTQSSRYLVKRTGEKVFLECVQDMDHENMFWYRQDPGLGLRLIYFSYDVKMKEKGDIPEGYSVSREKKERFSLILESASTNQTSMYLCASSLNQGPSGANVLTFGAGSRLTVL.